Presented here are 27 T cell receptor beta chains from one specimen sequenced in a study of blood T cell repertoires in COVID-19. Sequenced by immunoSEQ multiplex PCR; TCRdb stores in-frame clones only, minus some. The sample holds 40,000 to 55,000 clones, 83% seen once. The sample consisted of peripheral blood. These receptors all come from a man aged 40-50 years with acute or convalescent COVID-19.

The chain combines TRBV10-1 with TRBJ1-1, with 7 bases identical to TRBD1. V shed 2 bases and J 6 bases; nucleotides not matched to a gene: 6. Germline V lookup: CDR1 WNHNN, CDR2 SYGVQD (reference sequence). This CDR3 spans 14 amino acids. CDR3: CASSERQGIAEAFF. CDR3 sequence (DNA): TGCGCCAGCAGTGAGAGACAGGGTATCGCTGAAGCTTTCTTT.

V gene TRBV11-2 combines with J gene TRBJ2-3; 8 nucleotides line up with TRBD2. CDR1 and CDR2 (germline): SGHAT, FQNNGV. The CDR3 extends over 16 amino acids. The ends lost 6 bases at V and 3 bases at J; junction bases unmatched: 11. Here the CDR3 DNA reads TGTGCCAGCAGGGGGCAGCGGGGGCTGGGAACAGATACGCAGTATTTT. This encodes CASRGQRGLGTDTQYF. The full variable domain, rest sourced from reference TRBV11-2 and TRBJ2-3, is EAGVAQSPRYKIIEKRQSVAFWCNPISGHATLYWYQQILGQGPKLLIQFQNNGVVDDSQLPKDRFSAERLKGVDSTLKIQPAKLEDSAVYLCASRGQRGLGTDTQYFGPGTRLTVL.

The chain carries TRBV5-4 and TRBJ2-2; 14 nucleotides agree with TRBD2. The J segment lost 4 bases and the V segment lost 8 bases, leaving 4 bases of the junction unmatched. The length of the CDR3 is 15 residues. Germline V gene sequence: CDR1 SGHNT, CDR2 YYREEE (reference sequence). The CDR3 DNA sequence: TGTGCCAGTAGGACTAGCGGGAGGATCACCGGGGAGCTGTTTTTT. It encodes CASRTSGRITGELFF.

The chain links TRBV6-5 to TRBJ2-4; D is perhaps TRBD2 (6 bases). Germline CDR1 is MNHEY and CDR2 is SVGAGI. The CDR3 has 14 residues. V dropped 7 bases and J dropped 4 bases, with 14 bases sitting between them. CDR3 nucleotide sequence: TGTGCCAGCAAACCACGGGGGAGAAAAAACATTCAGTACTTC. It yields the protein CASKPRGRKNIQYF.

This chain uses TRBV11-2 with TRBJ2-5, with a weak D call TRBD2 (6 bases). The CDR3 loop spans 14 amino acids. V was trimmed by 1 base and J by 8 bases, leaving 14 bases between them. Germline CDR1 and CDR2: SGHAT and FQNNGV. CDR3 in DNA: TGTGCCAGCAGCTTAGGGCCGACTAGTAGCACCCAGTACTTC. Its protein is CASSLGPTSSTQYF.

This sequence joins TRBV7-2 and TRBJ2-1, with 8 nucleotides matching TRBD2. There are 15 residues in the CDR3. J gave up 1 base and V 3 bases, and 2 bases lay outside the gene matches. The germline CDR1 and CDR2 sequences are SGHTA and FQGNSA. CDR3 amino acids: CASSLERESYNEQFF. The CDR3 DNA reads as TGTGCCAGCAGCTTGGAGCGGGAGTCCTACAATGAGCAGTTCTTC.

This clone was seen a handful of times. J is TRBJ1-6 and V is TRBV5-1, with D possibly TRBD1 on 6 matching bases. The CDR3 is made up of 16 amino acids. Trimming left V 0 bases short and J 6 bases short, with 13 bases between. Germline lookup yields CDR1 SGHRS and CDR2 YFSETQ. The CDR3 DNA is TGCGCCAGCAGCTTGGGTCCGCAGGGGATTAATTCACCCCTCCACTTT. It codes for CASSLGPQGINSPLHF.

The J gene is TRBJ1-2, the V gene TRBV21-1; TRBD1, the D gene given by the table, was not confirmed from the DNA. TRBV21-1 is an annotated pseudogene. This CDR3 has 18 residues. The CDR3 loop reads CASSKSWVRQGPHYGYTF. CDR3 nucleotide sequence: TGTGCCAGCAGCAAAAGTTGGGTGCGACAGGGGCCCCACTATGGCTACACCTTC.

The chain is built from TRBV27 and TRBJ1-2, with D maybe TRBD1 (6 bases). Germline V CDR1 and CDR2: MNHEY, SMNVEV (reference sequence). Trimming stripped 6 bases from V and 3 bases from J, with 11 bases between. The CDR3 is 13 amino acids. CDR3: CASRQTGYYGYTF. For the CDR3, the DNA is TGTGCCAGCAGGCAGACAGGATACTATGGCTACACCTTC.

This chain uses TRBV11-2 with TRBJ2-3, with a weak D call TRBD2 (5 bases). CDR3 length: 15 amino acids. Germline V lookup: CDR1 SGHAT, CDR2 FQNNGV. With 3 bases removed from V and 2 bases from J, the gap between germline ends came to 12 bases. This chain's CDR3 is CASSFFGEYTDTQYF. CDR3 in DNA: TGTGCCAGCAGCTTCTTCGGGGAATACACAGATACGCAGTATTTT.

The rearrangement joins TRBV24-1 to TRBJ1-1, with D possibly matching TRBD1 (6 bases). There are 16 residues in the CDR3. V was cut by 5 bases and J by 7 bases, with 22 bases left in between. Germline lookup yields CDR1 KGHDR and CDR2 SFDVKD. The CDR3 reads CATSGHKLTGINEAFF. CDR3 sequence (DNA): TGTGCCACCAGTGGCCATAAATTAACAGGGATCAATGAAGCTTTCTTT.

As DNA, the CDR3 is TGTGCCAGCAGCTTGATGGGAGGGTCGGCTTCACCCCTCCACTTT. Translated: CASSLMGGSASPLHF. This sequence joins TRBV5-8 and TRBJ1-6; unclear D gene. Germline-derived CDR1 and CDR2 are SGHTS and YDEGEE. CDR3 size: 15 residues. V lost 1 base to trimming and J lost 9 bases, with 14 bases between them.

This clone has only one observation. V usage is TRBV6-1 and J usage is TRBJ1-3; D unresolved. This CDR3 contains 14 residues. Germline CDR1 is MNHNS and CDR2 is SASEGT. With 2 bases removed from V and 0 bases from J, the gap between germline ends came to 5 bases. Written as DNA, the CDR3 is TGTGCCAGCAGTGAACTACCCTCTGGAAACACCATATATTTT. Protein: CASSELPSGNTIYF.

This chain uses TRBV19 with TRBJ1-2; the D is unclear. Trimming took off 10 bases at V and 8 bases at J, with 23 bases between the two ends. Germline V gene lookup returns CDR1 LNHDA and CDR2 SQIVND (reference sequence). The CDR3 is made up of 14 amino acids. CDR3 loop: CAMPPQASLKGYTF. CDR3 bases: TGTGCCATGCCCCCTCAGGCCAGCCTTAAGGGCTACACCTTC.

This chain joins TRBV5-1 and TRBJ1-1; D unresolved. The V gene lost 0 bases and the J gene lost 1 base, with 7 bases spanning the gap. The CDR3 is 14 amino acids. CDR1 and CDR2 from the germline V gene are SGHRS and YFSETQ. The CDR3 spells CASSLVAGNTEAFF. CDR3 coding DNA: TGCGCCAGCAGCTTGGTGGCAGGGAACACTGAAGCTTTCTTT. The full variable domain, its missing parts supplied by reference TRBV5-1 and TRBJ1-1, is KAGVTQTPRYLIKTRGQQVTLSCSPISGHRSVSWYQQTPGQGLQFLFEYFSETQRNKGNFPGRFSGRQFSNSRSEMNVSTLELGDSALYLCASSLVAGNTEAFFGQGTRLTVV.

This chain uses TRBV9 with TRBJ2-3, with 13 bases that match TRBD2. Germline CDR1 and CDR2: SGDLS and YYNGEE. V shed 5 bases and J 3 bases; nucleotides not matched to a gene: 9. The CDR3 has 17 amino acids. Written as DNA, the CDR3 is TGTGCCAGCAGTACCGGGACTAGCGGGGTTTATACAGATACGCAGTATTTT. Translated, it gives CASSTGTSGVYTDTQYF.

This chain connects TRBV10-3 to TRBJ2-2, with D perhaps TRBD2 (5 bases). There are 15 residues in the CDR3. The germline CDR1 and CDR2 sequences are ENHRY and SYGVKD. With 0 bases removed from V and 7 bases from J, the gap between germline ends came to 12 bases. The CDR3 coding sequence is TGTGCCATCAGTGAGTCGAATAGCGCGGGCGGGGAGCTGTTTTTT. Translated: CAISESNSAGGELFF.

J is TRBJ2-3 and V is TRBV19; 7 nucleotides match TRBD2. V lost 0 bases to trimming and J lost 5 bases; unmatched junction nucleotides: 5. Germline V gene data show CDR1 as LNHDA and CDR2 as SQIVND (reference sequence). CDR3 length equals 15 residues. CDR3 in amino acids: CASSIDGLAGDTQYF. The CDR3 DNA reads as TGTGCCAGTAGTATAGATGGGTTAGCGGGAGATACGCAGTATTTT.

The J gene is TRBJ1-4, the V gene TRBV5-8; no definite D call. V was shortened by 3 bases and J by 4 bases, with 10 bases between the two germline ends. Germline CDR1 reads SGHTS; CDR2 reads YDEGEE. The CDR3 length is 14 residues. In DNA form, the CDR3 reads TGTGCCAGCAGCTACGGGATCCATAATGAAAAACTGTTTTTT. Encoded protein: CASSYGIHNEKLFF.

V is TRBV6-1 and J is TRBJ2-3; D remains unclear. The CDR3 consists of 12 residues. Germline CDR1 and CDR2: MNHNS and SASEGT. V was shortened by 3 bases and J by 5 bases, with 6 bases between the two germline ends. The CDR3, as DNA: TGTGCCAGCAGTGAGTCGGGAGATACGCAGTATTTT. It translates to CASSESGDTQYF.

The rearrangement links TRBV24-1 to TRBJ1-1, with TRBD1 matching 7 bases. The CDR3 sequence is 16 residues long. J lost 1 base, V lost 7 bases, and 11 bases had no gene match. Germline CDR1 is KGHDR and CDR2 is SFDVKD. The CDR3 loop is CATRPRAGGSNTEAFF. Here the CDR3 DNA reads TGTGCCACCAGGCCGAGAGCAGGGGGATCGAACACTGAAGCTTTCTTT.

The chain employs TRBV28 and TRBJ2-7; 7 nucleotides line up with TRBD1. The CDR3 has 19 residues. Trimming took 5 bases from V and 0 from J; bases not matched to a gene: 19. The germline V gene encodes CDR1 MDHEN and CDR2 SYDVKM. CDR3: CASSPYTRTGAGGSYEQYF. CDR3 nucleotides: TGTGCCAGCAGTCCATATACGCGTACAGGGGCAGGGGGCTCCTACGAGCAGTACTTC. Full variable domain (missing parts from reference TRBV28 and TRBJ2-7): DVKVTQSSRYLVKRTGEKVFLECVQDMDHENMFWYRQDPGLGLRLIYFSYDVKMKEKGDIPEGYSVSREKKERFSLILESASTNQTSMYLCASSPYTRTGAGGSYEQYFGPGTRLTVT.

This chain uses TRBV19 with TRBJ1-5; D may be TRBD1 (5 bases). The CDR3 has 12 amino acids. Between the trimmed V and J ends, which lost 9 bases and 4 bases, there was a span of 10 bases. Germline-derived CDR1 and CDR2 are LNHDA and SQIVND (reference sequence). For the CDR3, the DNA is TGTGCCAGCCGCCAGGGTAATCAGCCCCAGCATTTT. This encodes CASRQGNQPQHF.

The chain uses TRBV28 and TRBJ2-3; D may be TRBD1 (6 bases). This CDR3 spans 12 amino acids. V dropped 5 bases and J dropped 7 bases, with 10 bases sitting between them. Germline V CDR1 and CDR2: MDHEN, SYDVKM. CDR3 sequence reads: CASSPGQYTQYF. The DNA for the CDR3 is TGTGCCAGCAGTCCCGGACAGTATACGCAGTATTTT.

This clone has just a few counts. The chain carries TRBV13 and TRBJ1-2, with 7 bases identical to TRBD1. Per germline, CDR1 PRHDT and CDR2 FYEKMQ (reference sequence). The junction had 13 bases not matched to a gene; V was cut back by 2 bases and J by 7 bases. This CDR3 is 16 amino acids long. The CDR3, as DNA: TGTGCCAGCAGCTTAAGGTCGCGACAGGGTACCTCTGGCTACACCTTC. Its protein product is CASSLRSRQGTSGYTF.

The rearrangement uses TRBV2 and TRBJ1-1; D perhaps matches TRBD1 (5 bases). Trimming removed 2 bases from V and 5 bases from J, with 18 bases in between. Germline V CDR1 and CDR2: SNHLY, FYNNEI. This CDR3 is 16 amino acids long. The CDR3 region is CASSELGAGGGTEAFF. The CDR3 bases are TGTGCCAGCAGTGAATTAGGGGCTGGGGGGGGTACTGAAGCTTTCTTT.

V gene TRBV2 combines with J gene TRBJ1-1, with D possibly being TRBD1 (6 bases). The length of the CDR3 is 14 residues. Germline assignment: CDR1 SNHLY and CDR2 FYNNEI. The V end lost 6 bases, the J end lost 1 base, and 12 bases lay between the germline ends. Here the CDR3 reads CASRSRDKNTEAFF. CDR3 nucleotide sequence: TGTGCCAGCAGGTCTCGGGACAAGAACACTGAAGCTTTCTTT.